This T cell receptor (beta chain) appears in the sequencing data of a study of OX40 agonist ivuxolimab in advanced cancers. Background on the study: Partial response was recorded in three patients: one hepatocellular carcinoma and two cutaneous melanoma cases.

Study results and limitations: The investigators did not determine what antigen specificity the expanded peripheral T cells had.

Libraries were prepared by immunoSEQ multiplex PCR; TCRdb keeps only in-frame clonotypes and omits some of them. Of about 54,000 clones detected, 91% appear once; the ten largest clones hold over 9.5%. The V gene lost 5 bases and the J gene lost 4 bases, with 11 bases spanning the gap. CDR1 and CDR2 (germline): MDHEN, SYDVKM. There are 13 residues in the CDR3. This clone was observed once. As yet, its antigen is unknown. The rearrangement uses TRBV28 and TRBJ1-2; D not certain. The sequence was obtained from an adult with an advanced solid tumor such as melanoma, head and neck, liver or kidney cancer. The specimen was CD4+ or CD8+ T cells sorted from blood, collected in a trial of the OX40 agonist ivuxolimab. The CDR3 DNA is TGTGCCAGCAGTCCCGCCGGGAGCTATGGCTACACCTTC. This sequence encodes CASSPAGSYGYTF.